Ten or more counts support the clone carrying this TCR beta chain. CDR3 length: 13 amino acids. Trimming shortened V by 4 bases and J by 4 bases, and 10 bases separated the two germline ends. TCRdb re-derived calls from the 5' RACE reads in MiXCR, one entry per CDR3 protein. The profile shows about 65,000 distinct CDR3 sequences, approximately 4.1% of them singletons. The data were taken from a study of neurological immune-mediated disorders. Unsorted libraries came from 2 million PBMCs stored at -80 °C. This TCR was recovered from a man aged 50 or older with multiple sclerosis. The gene calls are TRBV6-7 and TRBJ1-1; tentatively, D is TRBD1 (5 bases). TRBV6-7 counts as an open reading frame of uncertain function. The sequencing sample was made of PBMCs. For the CDR3, the DNA is TGTGCCAGCAGTTTTCAGGGTGTCACTGAAGCTTTCTTT. Encoded protein: CASSFQGVTEAFF.